The source of this T cell receptor (beta chain) is a study of T-cell reconstitution after alpha-beta-depleted transplantation in children. Preparation of the TCRbeta library used unique molecular identifiers. TCRdb re-called the PCR reads with MiXCR, one entry per CDR3 protein. The table has about 980,000 distinct CDR3 sequences, about 29% seen once. The trim removed 4 bases at V and 6 bases at J, leaving 10 bases unmatched. Germline V gene data show CDR1 as SGHRS and CDR2 as YFSETQ. CDR3 length: 15 residues. This receptor was taken from a boy younger than two who had a stem cell transplant for SCID, so the T cells may come from the graft donor. The source material was PBMCs, mostly from graft donor cells, sampled 360 days after TCRalphabeta/CD19-depleted stem cell transplant. The chain combines TRBV5-1 with TRBJ2-1, with 7 bases aligning to TRBD2. The CDR3 protein is CASSASGGSLNEQFF. CDR3 sequence (DNA): TGCGCCAGCAGCGCCTCGGGGGGTTCCCTCAATGAGCAGTTCTTC.